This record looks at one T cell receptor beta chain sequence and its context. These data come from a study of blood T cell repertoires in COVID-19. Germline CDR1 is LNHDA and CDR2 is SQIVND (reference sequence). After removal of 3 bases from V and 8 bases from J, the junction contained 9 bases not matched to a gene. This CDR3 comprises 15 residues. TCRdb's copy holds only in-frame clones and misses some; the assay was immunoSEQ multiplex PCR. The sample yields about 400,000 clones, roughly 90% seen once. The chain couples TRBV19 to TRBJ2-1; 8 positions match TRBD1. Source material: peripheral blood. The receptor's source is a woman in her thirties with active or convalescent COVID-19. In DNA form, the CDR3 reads TGTGCCAGTAGTATCTCTTCGACAGGGGTATATGAGCAGTTCTTC. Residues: CASSISSTGVYEQFF.